This paragraph reports one T cell receptor beta chain. Its antigen is not known. The junction does not match germline at one end; this may be a read error. Naive CD8 cells lacked CD45RO, underwent positive selection for CCR7 and left out terminally differentiated effector memory CD45RA+ cells. The table came from immunoSEQ multiplex PCR; TCRdb's copy has only in-frame clones and leaves some out. The table includes about 2 million clones, about 95% detected once. The CDR3 has 14 residues. Germline lookup yields CDR1 SQVTM and CDR2 ANQGSEA. This sample was included in a study of shared clonotypes between healthy human individuals. Study conclusions and caveats: The study found approximately 5% of naive CD4 clonotypes shared across a few donors. The authors sampled blood alone, and tissue repertoires likely differ. The donor pool, a small one, limited the genetic and exposure-history diversity represented. Generation probabilities of non-shared clonotypes were lower (relative to those shared by all four donors).

The chain combines TRBV29-1 with TRBJ1-1; D gene unclear. The specimen was naive CD8+ T cells sorted from blood. The clonotype originates from a man aged 18 to 35 in good health. This CDR3 is CSVKEADLNTEAFF. The DNA of the CDR3 is TGCAGCGTTAAAGAGGCGGACTTGAACACTGAAGCTTTCTTT.